This section outlines one T cell receptor beta chain sequence together with its context. The table lists this clonotype with a count of one. The specificity of this receptor is unknown. There are no base qualities to consult, and no much larger clone falls within one base. A lone read is weak support. The sample belongs to a study of CD8 T cells in Susac syndrome (dated by TCRdb to 2018 to 2020). For context, the study as a whole: The study used repertoire sequencing to test whether antigen drove CD8+ T cell activation and differentiation in Susac syndrome. The study compared CD8+ T cell repertoire clonality among 12 healthy donors, about 14 Susac syndrome patients and 15 multiple sclerosis patients. What the authors observed across the whole study: The number of individuals in the TCR sequencing and HLA analysis was acknowledged as relatively small.

Peripheral blood CD8+ and CD4+ T cells from healthy donors, Susac syndrome patients and multiple sclerosis patients were profiled using high-throughput TCR beta sequencing. The multiple sclerosis controls were treatment-naive patients who had stable or active relapsing-remitting disease and met the revised McDonald criteria. Bulk CD8+ and CD4+ T cells were purified magnetically by negative isolation, whereas CD8+ TEMRA cells were enriched by FACS. Blood was drawn into EDTA tubes, processed within 24 hours, and PBMCs were isolated by density gradient centrifugation. PBMCs intended for TCR sequencing were cryopreserved in liquid nitrogen and were subsequently thawed in a 37 degrees C water bath. The sorted or isolated CD4+, CD8+ and CD8+ TEMRA cells reached a purity of at least 90%. The CDR3 sequence holds 13 residues, the cysteine and phenylalanine included. Of the read, only the CDR3 DNA is kept; its 39 bases are in frame from base 1. The germline V gene yields SQVTM for CDR1 and ANQGSEA for CDR2. Relative to germline, V is missing 7 bases and J is missing 5 bases, with 6 bases of the junction outside any gene match.

RNA was extracted with the RNeasy kit and about 0.5 to 1 ug was reverse transcribed using random hexamers. TCR beta CDR3 regions were amplified with the immunoSEQ multiplex PCR assay covering 54 Vbeta and 13 Jbeta segments. To correct PCR amplification bias, a synthetic template baseline was used for both primer optimization and computational correction. Processing in the source paper ran as follows. Reads were assigned to V, D and J genes according to IMGT and analyzed in immunoSEQ Analyzer, with only productive sequences retained. Clonality was computed as one minus Shannon entropy normalized by log2 of the number of productive unique sequences. Public and private clones were assessed among the 100 most prevalent clones of each patient and control. Clones were defined as Susac-specific when absent from the healthy and MS cohorts, from approximately 1,100 published viral clones and from other ImmuneACCESS disease sequences. TCRdb reworked the public reads: Q25 trimming with fastp, MiXCR clone assembly, productive beta chains retained. When rows share a CDR3 protein, they turn into one entry using the most common DNA and genes. TCRdb's processing, not the study's, gives the V and J calls here. The sample includes tens of thousands of distinct CDR3 sequences, with around 93% observed a single time. 0.5% to 0.6% of the sample is taken by the ten largest.

The sequence derives from a human donor with multiple sclerosis. The chain is made from TRBV29-1 and TRBJ2-1, and 9 junctional nucleotides match TRBD2. Sequencing input: CD8+ T cells from PBMCs. The DNA reads TGCAGCGGTAGCGGGGGCCTAAACAATGAGCAGTTCTTC. It specifies CSGSGGLNNEQFF.